The 12 T cell receptor beta chains listed next were all sequenced from one sample in a study of blood T cell repertoires in COVID-19. Only in-frame clones appear in the TCRdb table, and some are missing; sequencing was by immunoSEQ multiplex PCR. The repertoire holds about 190,000 clones, roughly 78% seen once, with 2.5% to 3% in the top ten. Sequences were obtained from peripheral blood. The receptors here all came from a woman over 75 with active or convalescent COVID-19.

This clone was detected once. The chain combines TRBV11-2 with TRBJ1-4; D possibly corresponds to TRBD1 (5 bases). V was trimmed by 1 base and J by 4 bases, leaving 10 bases between them. Germline V CDR1 and CDR2: SGHAT, FQNNGV. The CDR3 totals 15 residues. CDR3: CASSLGVGGNEKLFF. CDR3 sequence (DNA): TGTGCCAGCAGCTTAGGTGTGGGGGGTAATGAAAAACTGTTTTTT.

In its sample, this clone was seen once. V and J are TRBV10-2 and TRBJ1-6; 8 bases map to TRBD1. The germline V gene encodes CDR1 WSHSY and CDR2 SAAADI. The CDR3 extends over 14 amino acids. V was clipped by 5 bases and J by 7 bases; unmatched bases: 4. CDR3: CASSRDRGNSPLHF. The CDR3, as DNA: TGCGCCAGCAGTCGCGACAGGGGCAATTCACCCCTCCACTTT.

There are many counts of this clone. This chain links TRBV19 with TRBJ2-1; the D gene is possibly TRBD2 (6 bases). CDR1 is LNHDA, CDR2 SQIVND, per germline (reference sequence). The V and J ends lost 0 bases and 7 bases respectively, with 13 bases between them. The CDR3 extends over 15 amino acids. The CDR3 sequence: CASSIDGGEGNEQFF. In DNA, the CDR3 is TGTGCCAGTAGTATAGATGGCGGGGAAGGTAATGAGCAGTTCTTC.

The V and J genes are TRBV18 and TRBJ1-1, with 10 bases aligning to TRBD1. The V gene end was trimmed by 2 bases and the J gene end by 1 base; junction bases not matched to a gene: 4. In germline, CDR1 is KGHSH, CDR2 LQKENI. The CDR3 consists of 16 residues. This CDR3 is CASSPSTGGWNTEAFF. The CDR3 coding sequence is TGTGCCAGCTCACCATCGACAGGGGGCTGGAACACTGAAGCTTTCTTT.

This clone was detected once. The CDR3 spells CASSQSLVQGHQPQHF. DNA for the CDR3: TGCGCCAGCAGTCAATCGCTGGTACAGGGCCACCAGCCCCAGCATTTT. This chain links TRBV23-1 with TRBJ1-5, with D perhaps TRBD1 (6 bases). TRBV23-1 is given ORF status, its function remaining uncertain. This CDR3 comprises 16 residues. V was cut by 0 bases and J by 7 bases, with 16 bases left in between.

The rearrangement uses TRBV10-3 and TRBJ2-5; TRBD2 matches at 7 bases. V gave up 2 bases and J gave up 7 bases; unmatched junction bases: 4. In germline, CDR1 is ENHRY, CDR2 SYGVKD. This CDR3 spans 13 amino acids. CDR3 loop: CAISEPGGGTQYF. In DNA, the CDR3 is TGTGCCATCAGTGAGCCGGGGGGAGGGACCCAGTACTTC.

J is TRBJ2-7 and V is TRBV7-2; D might be TRBD2 (6 bases). Trimming took 5 bases from V and 0 from J, leaving 14 bases between them. The CDR3 contains 15 residues. Germline V CDR1 and CDR2: SGHTA, FQGNSA. The CDR3 region has the DNA TGTGCCAGCAGCGATAGGCGGGGCTACTCCTACGAGCAGTACTTC. It yields the protein CASSDRRGYSYEQYF.

This clone was counted a single time. The V and J genes are TRBV27 and TRBJ1-1; no clear D gene. Trimming shortened V by 2 bases and J by 5 bases, and 6 bases separated the two germline ends. The CDR3 runs 12 residues. The germline CDR1 and CDR2 sequences are MNHEY and SMNVEV (reference sequence). CDR3 DNA sequence: TGTGCCAGCAGTTTAACCGGGACTGAAGCTTTCTTT. It codes for CASSLTGTEAFF.

The rearrangement joins TRBV19 to TRBJ1-2; 9 nucleotides align to TRBD1. The V gene end was trimmed by 5 bases and the J gene end by 4 bases; junction bases not matched to a gene: 8. Germline V lookup: CDR1 LNHDA, CDR2 SQIVND (reference sequence). The CDR3 runs to 15 residues. Here the CDR3 DNA reads TGTGCCAGTAGTTCGAGGACAGGGGCCCTCTATGGCTACACCTTC. This codes for CASSSRTGALYGYTF.

This clone appeared a single time. The chain recombines TRBV27 with TRBJ2-5, with D unclear. Germline loops: CDR1 MNHEY, CDR2 SMNVEV (reference sequence). Trimming removed 0 bases at V and 2 bases at J, with 10 bases between. CDR3 length: 15 residues. This CDR3 reads CASSLSLAEQETQYF. The CDR3 DNA sequence: TGTGCCAGCAGTTTATCCCTGGCGGAACAAGAGACCCAGTACTTC.

This clone was seen a single time. The V call is TRBV11-2, the J call TRBJ2-3, with 9 bases aligning to TRBD2. Germline loops: CDR1 SGHAT, CDR2 FQNNGV. The CDR3 length is 18 residues. The junction had 9 bases not matched to a gene; V was cut back by 2 bases and J by 0 bases. CDR3 residues: CASSLRAGGSSSTDTQYF. The CDR3 bases are TGTGCCAGCAGCTTACGAGCGGGGGGCTCCTCTAGCACAGATACGCAGTATTTT.

This clone was counted only a few times. The rearrangement uses TRBV4-3 and TRBJ1-2; D is perhaps TRBD1 (6 bases). Trimming stripped 5 bases from V and 5 bases from J, with 12 bases between. There are 13 residues in the CDR3. CDR1 is LGHNA and CDR2 is YSLEER in the germline V gene. DNA of the CDR3: TGCGCCAGCAGCGACAACCAGGGGTATGGCTACACCTTC. It specifies CASSDNQGYGYTF.